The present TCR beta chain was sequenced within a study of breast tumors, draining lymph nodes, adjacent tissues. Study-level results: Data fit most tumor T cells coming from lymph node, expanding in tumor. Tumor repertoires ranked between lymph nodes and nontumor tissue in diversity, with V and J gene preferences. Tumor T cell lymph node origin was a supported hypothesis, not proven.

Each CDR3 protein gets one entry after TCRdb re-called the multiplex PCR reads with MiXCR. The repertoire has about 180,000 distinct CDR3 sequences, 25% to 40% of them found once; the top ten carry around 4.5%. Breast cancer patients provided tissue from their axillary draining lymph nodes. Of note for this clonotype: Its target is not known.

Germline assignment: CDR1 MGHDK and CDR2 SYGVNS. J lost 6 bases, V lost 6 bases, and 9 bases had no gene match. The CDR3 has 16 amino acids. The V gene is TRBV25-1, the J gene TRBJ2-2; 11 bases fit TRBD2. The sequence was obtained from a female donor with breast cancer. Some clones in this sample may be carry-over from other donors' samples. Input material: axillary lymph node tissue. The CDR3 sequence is CASSDTGTSGSGELFF. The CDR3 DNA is TGTGCCAGCAGCGATACAGGGACTAGCGGTTCCGGGGAGCTGTTTTTT.